This TCR beta chain was identified in a study of blood T cell repertoires in COVID-19. For the study at large: Sites in the United States, Italy and Spain provided acute and convalescent COVID-19 samples.

This clone was found once. The CDR3 sequence is 15 residues long. Germline V CDR1 and CDR2: SGHRS, YFSETQ. With 1 base removed from V and 3 bases from J, the gap between germline ends came to 14 bases. During active infection, Seattle patients enrolled and were then monitored through disease. Original methodology: Reference gene primer amplification in the assay estimated nucleated cell counts. The table came from immunoSEQ multiplex PCR; TCRdb's copy has only in-frame clones and leaves some out. That table supplies the V and J calls and clone size; D and trimming were determined from the DNA. Altogether 200,000 or so clones are present, just under 85% being singletons, with the ten largest covering 0.95%.

The origin of this receptor is a man aged 55 to 69 with COVID-19, enrolled during active disease. Sequencing used peripheral blood. The chain recombines TRBV5-1 with TRBJ2-7; maybe TRBD2 (5 bases). The CDR3 protein is CASSLNWHAGYEQYF. In DNA, the CDR3 is TGCGCCAGCAGCTTGAATTGGCATGCGGGCTACGAGCAGTACTTC.